A selection of T cell receptor beta chains follows, all from one sample in a study of blood T cell repertoires in COVID-19. Measured with immunoSEQ multiplex PCR; TCRdb has only the in-frame clones, and not every one. The table lists 95,000 to 110,000 clones, around 87% of them singletons, with about 15% in the top ten. The sequencing input was peripheral blood. These receptors came from a man aged 50-60 years with acute or convalescent COVID-19. CDR3s include the opening cysteine and the closing phenylalanine or tryptophan. A D gene is named only where the DNA matches it firmly. Where a row states a size, it is once, few, many or the class of an expanded clone; other rows omit it.

D gene	V gene	J gene	clone size	CDR3 protein	CDR3 DNA
-	TRBV5-4	TRBJ2-4	-	CASSPGGGAGNIQYF	TGTGCCAGCAGCCCCGGTGGGGGGGCGGGAAACATTCAGTACTTC
-	TRBV14	TRBJ2-7	-	CASSHRGPGAEQYF	TGTGCCAGCAGCCACCGCGGACCGGGAGCGGAGCAGTACTTC
-	TRBV6-5	TRBJ2-5	few	CASIRETQYF	TGTGCCAGCATCCGGGAGACCCAGTACTTC
-	TRBV9	TRBJ2-7	-	CASSARSGGSSYEQYF	TGTGCCAGCAGCGCTCGTAGCGGAGGGAGCTCCTACGAGCAGTACTTC
-	TRBV6-5	TRBJ2-6	-	CASYRDLSGANVLTF	TGTGCCAGCTACAGGGACCTCTCTGGGGCCAACGTCCTGACTTTC
-	TRBV13	TRBJ2-1	-	CASSLGASEVYNEQFF	TGTGCCAGCAGCTTGGGAGCTAGCGAGGTTTACAATGAGCAGTTCTTC
TRBD1	TRBV19	TRBJ1-5	-	CASSMTGFNQPQHF	TGTGCCAGTAGTATGACAGGGTTCAATCAGCCCCAGCATTTT
-	TRBV4-1	TRBJ1-1	-	CASSQVPGVGRMNTEAFF	TGCGCCAGCAGCCAAGTCCCGGGTGTGGGTAGAATGAACACTGAAGCTTTCTTT
-	TRBV28	TRBJ2-4	-	CASSLTSKNIQYF	TGTGCCAGCAGTTTAACTAGCAAAAACATTCAGTACTTC
-	TRBV3-1/TRBV3-2	TRBJ2-7	-	CASSRRGAGVREQYF	TGTGCCAGCAGCCGCCGGGGGGCGGGAGTTCGCGAGCAGTACTTC
TRBD2	TRBV11-2	TRBJ2-1	-	CASSVGRILLAGGPNEQFF	TGTGCCAGCAGCGTTGGACGCATCCTACTAGCGGGAGGGCCGAATGAGCAGTTCTTC
-	TRBV24-1	TRBJ1-2	-	CATSDSTGRRGYTF	TGTGCCACCAGTGATTCGACAGGTCGAAGAGGCTACACCTTC
TRBD1	TRBV7-9	TRBJ2-7	-	CASSRDRAVEQYF	TGTGCCAGCAGCCGGGACAGGGCGGTCGAGCAGTACTTC
-	TRBV19	TRBJ2-1	-	CASSADSYNEQFF	TGTGCCAGTAGCGCGGACAGTTACAATGAGCAGTTCTTC
-	TRBV11-2	TRBJ2-7	-	CASSSRTEYEQYF	TGTGCCAGCAGCTCCCGGACAGAGTACGAGCAGTACTTC
-	TRBV7-9	TRBJ2-2	-	CASSLSVREIPLSGELFF	TGTGCCAGCAGCTTAAGTGTCCGGGAGATCCCTCTCTCCGGGGAGCTGTTTTTT
-	TRBV24-1	TRBJ1-5	few	CATSDYRGNQPQHF	TGTGCCACCAGTGATTACAGAGGCAATCAGCCCCAGCATTTT
-	TRBV6-4	TRBJ1-1	-	CASSDGEVSEAFF	TGTGCCAGCAGTGATGGCGAGGTCTCTGAAGCTTTCTTT
TRBD1	TRBV24-1	TRBJ2-6	-	CATSDWGQGQSGANVLTF	TGTGCCACCAGTGACTGGGGACAGGGACAATCTGGGGCCAACGTCCTGACTTTC
TRBD2	TRBV30	TRBJ2-7	-	CAWSGGLAGLEQYF	TGTGCCTGGAGTGGTGGACTAGCGGGACTCGAGCAGTACTTC
TRBD1	TRBV3-1/TRBV3-2	TRBJ2-5	-	CASSQPTGERGKTQYF	TGTGCCAGCAGCCAACCCACAGGGGAGAGGGGGAAGACCCAGTACTTC
TRBD1	TRBV5-6	TRBJ1-4	-	CASSLITGTGEEKLFF	TGTGCCAGCAGCCTAATCACCGGGACAGGGGAGGAAAAACTGTTTTTT
-	TRBV4-2	TRBJ2-3	many	CASSQETSPRTDTQYF	TGTGCCAGCAGCCAAGAGACTAGTCCCCGCACAGATACGCAGTATTTT
-	TRBV28	TRBJ2-3	-	CASSLSPRLLDTQYF	TGTGCCAGCAGTTTATCCCCCCGACTCCTCGATACGCAGTATTTT
TRBD2	TRBV11-2	TRBJ2-1	-	CASSFTSGGGSSYNEQFF	TGTGCCAGCAGCTTCACTAGCGGGGGAGGGAGCTCCTACAATGAGCAGTTCTTC
-	TRBV11-2	TRBJ2-2	-	CASSHWRDYTGELFF	TGTGCCAGCAGCCACTGGCGGGACTACACCGGGGAGCTGTTTTTT
TRBD1	TRBV13	TRBJ2-7	-	CASSSNLGQGGKLCEQYF	TGTGCCAGCAGCTCGAACCTCGGACAGGGGGGTAAATTGTGCGAGCAGTACTTC
-	TRBV24-1	TRBJ2-1	-	CATSSRGSYNEQFF	TGTGCCACCAGTAGCAGGGGTTCCTACAATGAGCAGTTCTTC
TRBD2	TRBV25-1	TRBJ2-1	-	CASSKLAGLFF	TGTGCCAGCAGTAAACTAGCGGGACTGTTCTTC
-	TRBV6-5	TRBJ1-5	-	CASSYSNSNQPQHF	TGTGCCAGCAGTTACTCCAATAGCAATCAGCCCCAGCATTTT
-	TRBV5-1	TRBJ2-7	few	CASSLVGTNYEQYF	TGCGCCAGCAGCTTGGTCGGGACAAACTACGAGCAGTACTTC
-	TRBV18	TRBJ2-7	-	CASSPQGPYEQYF	TGTGCCAGCTCACCACAGGGGCCCTACGAGCAGTACTTC
-	TRBV10-1	TRBJ2-2	-	CASSGILIGELFF	TGCGCCAGCAGCGGGATACTCATCGGGGAGCTGTTTTTT
TRBD1	TRBV7-9	TRBJ2-5	-	CASSSTGVKETQYF	TGTGCCAGCAGCTCGACAGGGGTGAAAGAGACCCAGTACTTC
-	TRBV19	TRBJ1-1	-	CASSIPGATGEAFF	TGTGCCAGTAGTATCCCAGGGGCTACCGGTGAAGCTTTCTTT
TRBD2	TRBV28	TRBJ2-3	-	CASSPGRGGTDTQYF	TGTGCCAGCAGCCCGGGGAGGGGCGGCACAGATACGCAGTATTTT
-	TRBV19	TRBJ2-1	-	CASSISRTNNEQFF	TGTGCCAGTAGTATAAGTCGGACTAACAATGAGCAGTTCTTC
-	TRBV7-9	TRBJ1-4	-	CASSLIRPNEKLFF	TGTGCCAGCAGCTTAATCAGGCCGAATGAAAAACTGTTTTTT
TRBD2	TRBV19	TRBJ2-5	-	CASRPQGLAGETQYF	TGTGCCAGTAGACCTCAGGGACTAGCGGGAGAGACCCAGTACTTC
-	TRBV28	TRBJ2-5	-	CASSYPTGNQETQYF	TGTGCCAGCAGTTATCCGACGGGTAATCAAGAGACCCAGTACTTC
-	TRBV25-1	TRBJ2-5	-	CASSDSGRERGEETQYF	TGTGCCAGCAGTGATAGTGGGCGGGAACGTGGGGAAGAGACCCAGTACTTC